This TCR beta chain was found in a study of human T cells and chemical hapten exposure. Study in general: From small differences in pooled library volume came most of the variation in per-sample TCR yields.

Single cDNA molecules in the library carried unique molecular identifiers attached during preparation. TCRdb re-derived calls from the RACE reads in MiXCR, one entry per CDR3 protein. The table has a few hundred thousand distinct CDR3 sequences, about 6% seen once. Time point noted: patch test 2, 6 weeks after DPC sensitization. Treatment of the sample: therapeutic diphenylcyclopropenone sensitization with weekly scalp DPC. The sample holds a few counts of this clonotype. No antigen is known for it. CDR3 length equals 16 residues. Germline values: CDR1 MGHRA, CDR2 YSYEKL. Trimming took off 1 base at V and 1 base at J, with 13 bases between the two ends. Study observations and caveats: Positive correlation was observed between PT1 expanded TCR counts and patch test score. Versus controls, significantly more large CDR3 similarity clusters arose from expanded TCRs.

Sequenced material: whole blood, taken in connection with sensitization to the hapten diphenylcyclopropenone (DPC). This receptor was taken from a woman between 18 and 29 years old with alopecia areata. Some clones in this sample may be carry-over from other donors' samples. The chain links TRBV4-1 to TRBJ1-1; D is uncertain. The CDR3 region is CASSQGLAKKNTEAFF. The DNA for the CDR3 is TGCGCCAGCAGCCAAGGGCTGGCGAAAAAGAACACTGAAGCTTTCTTT.